This entry lists 21 T cell receptor beta chains sequenced from one sample in a study of blood T cells in healthy people across ages. A sample-barcoded 5' primer and a J-beta primer mix were used in a second PCR of roughly 6 to 11 cycles. TCRdb independently ran MiXCR on the 5' RACE reads; one entry per CDR3 protein. Among hundreds of thousands of distinct CDR3 sequences listed, approximately 30% were seen once. Sequenced input: blood. Receptors originate from a woman at least 80 years old in good health.

This chain connects TRBV7-2 to TRBJ1-5; 7 bases line up with TRBD1. The trim removed 5 bases at V and 9 bases at J, leaving 10 bases unmatched. Per germline, CDR1 SGHTA and CDR2 FQGNSA. The CDR3 runs 14 residues. The CDR3 nucleotides read TGTGCCAGCAGCCCCCGACAGGGCGATCTGCCCCAGCATTTT. Translating gives CASSPRQGDLPQHF.

The sample holds many counts of this clonotype. The rearrangement uses TRBV5-6 and TRBJ2-3; unclear D gene. This CDR3 spans 13 amino acids. Germline-derived CDR1 and CDR2 are SGHDT and YYEEEE. Trimming took 4 bases from V and 0 from J, leaving 6 bases between them. The CDR3 is CASSVGSTDTQYF. DNA for the CDR3: TGTGCCAGCAGCGTCGGTAGCACAGATACGCAGTATTTT.

The V and J genes are TRBV9 and TRBJ1-1; maybe TRBD1 (6 bases). V shed 0 bases and J shed 5 bases, with 14 bases lying between them. Germline V gene sequence: CDR1 SGDLS, CDR2 YYNGEE. This CDR3 has 15 amino acids. The CDR3 coding sequence is TGTGCCAGCAGCGTAGTTTCAGGGGAAGGGACTGAAGCTTTCTTT. Its translation is CASSVVSGEGTEAFF.

This clonotype showed up just a few times. A single base separates this from a much larger clone, so it may be a read error. CDR3 amino acids: CAGSLAKSYYNEQFF. In DNA form, the CDR3 reads TGTGCCGGCAGCCTAGCAAAATCATACTACAATGAGCAGTTCTTC. This chain connects TRBV12-3 or TRBV12-4 to TRBJ2-1; the D gene is possibly TRBD2 (5 bases). The CDR3 is made up of 15 amino acids.

Ten or more counts support this clonotype. This chain links TRBV7-8 with TRBJ1-6; TRBD1 matches at 8 bases. The V and J ends lost 5 bases and 6 bases, in that order; junction bases with no gene match: 6. The CDR3 has 15 amino acids. Per germline, CDR1 SGHVS and CDR2 FQNEAQ. Written as DNA, the CDR3 is TGTGCCAGCAGCGTATTGACAGGGGCTAATTCACCCCTCCACTTT. Its protein is CASSVLTGANSPLHF.

This clonotype was seen a handful of times. The chain employs TRBV7-8 and TRBJ1-5; D is undetermined. This CDR3 has 13 residues. V dropped 1 base and J dropped 6 bases, with 7 bases sitting between them. Germline lookup yields CDR1 SGHVS and CDR2 FQNEAQ. DNA for the CDR3: TGTGCCAGCAGCTTAGAAGAACGTCAGCCCCAGCATTTT. Translating it yields CASSLEERQPQHF. Full variable domain (missing parts from reference TRBV7-8 and TRBJ1-5): GAGVSQSPRYKVAKRGQDVALRCDPISGHVSLFWYQQALGQGPEFLTYFQNEAQLDKSGLPSDRFFAERPEGSVSTLKIQRTQQEDSAVYLCASSLEERQPQHFGDGTRLSIL.

Remarks on this clonotype: A much bigger clone sits one base away, suggesting this may be a read error. The chain uses TRBV5-1 and TRBJ2-1; D is ambiguous. This CDR3 region has 12 residues. V was cut by 3 bases and J by 12 bases, with 13 bases left in between. Germline CDR1 and CDR2: SGHRS and YFSETQ. The CDR3 DNA sequence: TGCGCCAGCAGCTCCACGACATATGGGCAGTTCTTC. Residues: CASSSTTYGQFF.

This clonotype was counted ten times or more. The junction shows a germline mismatch at one end, possibly a read error. V is TRBV6-5 and J is TRBJ2-3; 9 bases align to TRBD1. CDR1 and CDR2 (germline): MNHEY, SVGAGI. The CDR3 covers 15 residues. CDR3 loop: CASRTTGGAGDAQYF. CDR3 nucleotide sequence: TGTGCCAGCAGGACCACAGGGGGCGCGGGAGATGCGCAGTATTTT.

There are many counts of this clonotype. J is TRBJ1-2 and V is TRBV5-1; 11 nucleotides align to TRBD1. CDR3 length: 15 amino acids. V was clipped by 2 bases and J by 8 bases; unmatched bases: 8. Per the germline V gene, CDR1 is SGHRS and CDR2 is YFSETQ. CDR3 coding DNA: TGCGCCAGCAGCTTTGGACAGGGGGCAACAGAAGGCTACACCTTC. Amino acid sequence: CASSFGQGATEGYTF.

V is TRBV5-1 and J is TRBJ2-5, with 15 bases aligning to TRBD2. Trimming cost V 3 bases and J 5 bases; bases outside gene matches: 11. CDR3 size: 18 residues. CDR1 SGHRS and CDR2 YFSETQ come from the germline V gene. DNA of the CDR3: TGCGCCAGCAGCTCGGGACTAGCGGGAGGAGGGTTACGGGAGACCCAGTACTTC. Its protein is CASSSGLAGGGLRETQYF. Based on the CDR3 plus reference TRBV5-1 and TRBJ2-5, the full variable domain is KAGVTQTPRYLIKTRGQQVTLSCSPISGHRSVSWYQQTPGQGLQFLFEYFSETQRNKGNFPGRFSGRQFSNSRSEMNVSTLELGDSALYLCASSSGLAGGGLRETQYFGPGTRLLVL.

The J gene is TRBJ1-2, the V gene TRBV5-1; D uncertain. V lost 0 bases, J lost 8 bases, and 17 bases lay in between. CDR1 is SGHRS, CDR2 YFSETQ, per germline. This CDR3 has 15 amino acids. DNA of the CDR3: TGCGCCAGCAGCTTGGGGAGAGGGAGCAATGACGGCTACACCTTC. Its translation: CASSLGRGSNDGYTF.

This clonotype was recorded many times. V is TRBV4-1 and J is TRBJ2-6, with D uncertain. Between the trimmed V and J ends, which lost 5 bases and 0 bases, there was a span of 14 bases. The CDR3 runs to 17 residues. Per germline, CDR1 MGHRA and CDR2 YSYEKL. The CDR3 reads CASSFALRTSGANVLTF. DNA of the CDR3: TGCGCCAGCAGCTTTGCTTTACGGACCTCTGGGGCCAACGTCCTGACTTTC.

The chain uses TRBV20-1 and TRBJ2-3; 13 bases are shared with TRBD2. V was clipped by 2 bases and J by 7 bases; unmatched bases: 12. Germline values: CDR1 DFQATT, CDR2 SNEGSKA (reference sequence). The length of the CDR3 is 17 residues. Here the CDR3 DNA reads TGCAGTGCTAGAATGGGAGGGACTAGCGGGGAGGGGAATACGCAGTATTTT. The encoded protein is CSARMGGTSGEGNTQYF.

The genes are TRBV30 and TRBJ2-7, with D tentatively TRBD1 (6 bases). The end of the DNA is better explained by TRBJ2-5, so the J call may be wrong. This CDR3 region has 16 residues. Germline V CDR1 and CDR2: GTSNPN, SVGIG (reference sequence). CDR3 sequence: CAWRVSGTSGEATQYF. CDR3 DNA: TGTGCCTGGAGAGTCTCTGGGACCTCAGGGGAAGCGACCCAGTACTTC.

Concerning this clonotype: A read error may account for a junction end that differs from germline. V gene TRBV6-5 combines with J gene TRBJ1-5; TRBD1 matches at 12 bases. Germline V gene lookup returns CDR1 MNHEY and CDR2 SVGAGI. This CDR3 comprises 14 residues. The CDR3 nucleotides are TGTGCCGGCAGTCGGGACAGGGGGCTTCAGCCCCAGCATTTT. Protein product: CAGSRDRGLQPQHF.

This clonotype was observed many times. The chain joins TRBV7-2 to TRBJ2-3, with 8 bases fitting TRBD1. The germline V gene encodes CDR1 SGHTA and CDR2 FQGNSA. V shed 2 bases and J 3 bases; nucleotides not matched to a gene: 4. The CDR3 is 15 residues long. CDR3 residues: CASSLRDRTTDTQYF. DNA for the CDR3: TGTGCCAGCAGCTTAAGGGACAGGACAACAGATACGCAGTATTTT.

This clonotype has more than one count but fewer than ten. A single base separates this from a much larger clone, so it may be a read error. The gene calls are TRBV10-3 and TRBJ1-2; TRBD1 matches at 7 bases. The length of the CDR3 is 15 residues. CDR1 is ENHRY, CDR2 SYGVKD, per germline. V lost 5 bases to trimming and J lost 3 bases; unmatched junction nucleotides: 9. CDR3: CAISSGTEVDYGYTF. CDR3 in DNA: TGTGCCATCAGTTCCGGGACAGAGGTCGACTATGGCTACACCTTC.

Details on this clonotype: A read error may produce the germline difference seen at one junction end. This chain joins TRBV4-2 and TRBJ2-1, with D tentatively TRBD2 (5 bases). This CDR3 spans 14 amino acids. Germline V gene sequence: CDR1 LGHNA, CDR2 YNFKEQ. CDR3 nucleotides: TGTGCCTGCAGCCAAGGCTTGGCGGGCCATGAGCAGTTCTTC. This codes for CACSQGLAGHEQFF.

This clonotype was picked up many times. The chain uses TRBV7-2 and TRBJ1-2; tentatively, D is TRBD1 (5 bases). CDR1 is SGHTA and CDR2 is FQGNSA in the germline V gene. The CDR3 has 13 residues. V was pared by 4 bases and J by 3 bases, with 9 bases between. In nucleotides, the CDR3 is TGTGCCAGCAGCTGGGACGACTACTATGGCTACACCTTC. It encodes CASSWDDYYGYTF. The variable domain in full, completed from reference TRBV7-2 and TRBJ1-2, reads GAGVSQSPSNKVTEKGKDVELRCDPISGHTALYWYRQSLGQGLEFLIYFQGNSAPDKSGLPSDRFSAERTGGSVSTLTIQRTQQEDSAVYLCASSWDDYYGYTFGSGTRLTVV.

The table lists this clonotype with many counts. The CDR3 DNA is TGTGCCAGCAGCCTATATCGTGCTGATGAAGCTTTCTTT. This gives the protein CASSLYRADEAFF. The chain combines TRBV7-8 with TRBJ1-1; D unresolved. V was trimmed by 5 bases and J by 7 bases, leaving 14 bases between them. CDR3 size: 13 residues. Germline CDR1 and CDR2: SGHVS and FQNEAQ.

This clonotype has just a few counts. V is TRBV12-3 or TRBV12-4 and J is TRBJ2-7; D may correspond to TRBD1 or TRBD2 (6 bases each). The CDR3 consists of 14 residues. Trimming pared 3 bases from V and 9 bases from J, leaving 18 bases between. In nucleotides, the CDR3 is TGTGCCAGCAGTTTCGGAGGGGGTAAAGACGGGCAGTACTTC. The encoded protein is CASSFGGGKDGQYF.